The 2 T cell receptor beta chains below were found in one sample sequenced in a study of CD8 T cells in ankylosing spondylitis (dated by TCRdb to about 2017). Antigen specificity for these receptors is unknown. The paper's findings and limits, for the study overall: A TCR beta motif of about 8 highly homologous amino acid variants appeared characteristic of blood from ankylosing spondylitis patients.

The receptor library was made with 5' RACE. The data were produced on an Illumina HiSeq 2500. The public reads were reanalyzed by TCRdb: fastp trimming at Q25, MiXCR alignment, in-frame beta chains only. Every CDR3 protein is listed once, alongside the most common genes and DNA of its rows. The sample records about 210,000 distinct CDR3 sequences, about 6.7% of which are singletons. The ten largest make up approximately 14% of the sample. The sample consisted of blood, either unsorted or a sorted T cell fraction (not recorded which). These receptors all stem from a male donor with ankylosing spondylitis.

The table lists this clonotype with many counts. V and J are TRBV28 and TRBJ1-2; D is perhaps TRBD1 (5 bases). Between the trimmed V and J ends, which lost 4 bases and 4 bases, there was a span of 13 bases. The length of the CDR3 is 14 residues. CDR1 is MDHEN and CDR2 is SYDVKM in the germline V gene. For the CDR3, the DNA is TGTGCCAGCAGTTACCCCGCCGACAGCTATGGCTACACCTTC. Amino acid sequence: CASSYPADSYGYTF.

CDR3 residues: CSGKGTSGTNTDTQYF. CDR3 coding DNA: TGCAGTGGAAAGGGGACTAGCGGGACGAACACAGATACGCAGTATTTT. This chain joins TRBV20-1 and TRBJ2-3, with 13 positions matching TRBD2. This CDR3 has 16 residues. The V gene's germline CDR1 is DFQATT and CDR2 SNEGSKA (reference sequence). With 7 bases clipped from V and 2 bases from J, the junction kept 9 bases outside the gene matches.